This T cell receptor beta chain was retrieved from a study of breast tumors, draining lymph nodes, adjacent tissues. MiXCR was run by TCRdb on the multiplex PCR reads, yielding one entry per CDR3 protein. The sample has around 70,000 distinct CDR3 sequences; 43% are singletons. Overall study results and limits: Compared with basal-like, luminal-like tumors shared significantly more repertoire with nontumor tissue. Tumor TCR diversity was below lymph nodes but above nontumor tissue. Most tumor T cells seemingly derive from lymph node, then expand in tumor.

In the case of this clonotype: The target antigen is unknown. A single base separates this from a much larger clone, so it may be a read error.

The sequencing input was breast tumor tissue. The receptor was isolated from a female donor with breast cancer. Some clones in this sample may be carry-over from other donors' samples.

The DNA for the CDR3 is TGTGCCAGCAGTGGTGGCGGGACATCCTACAATGAGCAGTTCTTC. This sequence encodes CASSGGGTSYNEQFF. The rearrangement uses TRBV6-1 and TRBJ2-1; D could derive from TRBD1 or TRBD2 (6 bases each). The ends were cut back, 4 bases at V and 1 base at J, with 11 bases in the middle. The CDR3 covers 15 residues. Germline V gene sequence: CDR1 MNHNS, CDR2 SASEGT.